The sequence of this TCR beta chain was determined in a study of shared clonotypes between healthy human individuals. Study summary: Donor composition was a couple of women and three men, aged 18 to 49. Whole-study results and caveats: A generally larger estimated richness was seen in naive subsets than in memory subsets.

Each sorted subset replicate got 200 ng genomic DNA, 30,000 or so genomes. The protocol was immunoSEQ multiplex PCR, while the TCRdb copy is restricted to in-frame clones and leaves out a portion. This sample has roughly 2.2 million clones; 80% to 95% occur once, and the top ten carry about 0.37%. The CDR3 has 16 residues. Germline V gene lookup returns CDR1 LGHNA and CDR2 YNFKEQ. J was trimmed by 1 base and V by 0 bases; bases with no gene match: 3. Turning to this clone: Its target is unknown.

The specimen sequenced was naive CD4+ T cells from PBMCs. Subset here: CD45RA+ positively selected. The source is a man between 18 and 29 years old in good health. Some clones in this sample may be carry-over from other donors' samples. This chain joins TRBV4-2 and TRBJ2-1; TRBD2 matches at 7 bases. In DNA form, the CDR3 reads TGTGCCAGCAGCCAAGAGGCAGCGGGATCCTACAATGAGCAGTTCTTC. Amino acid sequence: CASSQEAAGSYNEQFF.